This T cell receptor beta chain was documented in a study of T cells in women clearing cervical HPV infection. Study-wide results and limits: CIN3+ cases had significantly higher TCR richness than controls; evenness did not differ.

TCRdb keeps only in-frame clones here, not all; method: immunoSEQ multiplex PCR. Across tens of thousands of clones, the top ten clones capture 5% to 7.5% of the sample. The CDR3 runs 13 residues. CDR1 and CDR2 (germline): SGHRS, YFSETQ. V lost 2 bases, J lost 6 bases, and 11 bases lay in between. As concerns this clone: Its target is not known. The DNA ends 3 residues before the CDR3 does, and the rest of the CDR3 is filled in from the germline J gene.

The chain recombines TRBV5-1 with TRBJ1-2, with D maybe TRBD1 (6 bases). Sequences were obtained from blood buffy coat. This receptor was taken from a woman aged 18 to 75 with a cervical HPV16 infection that either progressed to CIN3+ or cleared (not recorded which). The CDR3 sequence is CASSFHRVHGYTF. The CDR3 DNA, read in part, is TGCGCCAGCAGCTTTCACAGGGTGCATGGC.